The source of this T cell receptor (beta chain) is a study of T cells expressing NK-cell markers. CDR1 SQVTM and CDR2 ANQGSEA come from the germline V gene. This CDR3 spans 16 amino acids. One entry per CDR3 protein, without DNA, is what TCRdb gives after re-calling the 5' RACE reads. Its clone listing holds 550,000 to 600,000 distinct CDR3 sequences. Sequences were obtained from blood T cells: a sorted CD56 or NKG2C T cell subset, CD4+ or CD8+ T cells, or bulk PBMC T cells (not recorded which). The V and J genes are TRBV29-1 and TRBJ2-1; TCRdb outputs TRBD1, but without DNA this stays unchecked. The sequence derives from a man aged 18 to 29 in good health. CDR3 sequence reads: CSVEGVRTGAMDEQFF.